This section outlines one T cell receptor beta chain sequence together with its context. The entry originates in a study of identical twins. In TCRdb, the 5' RACE reads were re-called with MiXCR into one record per CDR3 protein. The table lists under 300,000 distinct CDR3 sequences, about 8.5% of them singletons, with approximately 3% in the top ten. The same sample was also studied in work on yellow fever vaccine responses in identical twins.

This sequence was found in a woman between 18 and 30 years old in good health. Sequenced input: CD8+ T cells sorted from blood.

In nucleotides, the CDR3 is TGCAGCGTAAACATGAACACTGAAGCTTTCTTT. Protein: CSVNMNTEAFF. The rearrangement joins TRBV29-1 to TRBJ1-1; D call uncertain. Trimming stripped 6 bases from V and 0 bases from J, with 5 bases between. Germline V lookup: CDR1 SQVTM, CDR2 ANQGSEA. CDR3 length equals 11 residues.